This T cell receptor beta chain was sequenced during a study of CXCR3-negative and CXCR3-positive naive CD8 T cells. Broader study findings: CXCR3-positive naive cells had more hydrophobic TRB CDR3s than CXCR3-negative naive cells. Surface CD5 looked about the same in the naive subsets, so the authors worked out TCR strength from TRB CDR3 properties. Cryopreservation partially lowered CXCR3 expression, so most assays used fresh PBMCs.

Via 5' RACE with UMI labels, TRB cDNA libraries were prepared. After re-calling the 5' RACE reads, TCRdb lists one entry per CDR3 protein, DNA absent. The sample table includes about 120,000 distinct CDR3 sequences. In the case of this clonotype: What it recognizes is unknown.

Germline V gene sequence: CDR1 SQVTM, CDR2 ANQGSEA. The CDR3 loop spans 16 amino acids. This TCR was recovered from a human donor in good health. Some clones in this sample may be carry-over from other donors' samples. The rearrangement uses TRBV29-1 and TRBJ2-7; the TCRdb D gene call, TRBD1, has no DNA to confirm it. The sample consisted of naive CXCR3- CD8+ T cells from blood. The subset: CD45RO-CCR7+CD27+CD95- naive CD8+ T cells lacking CXCR3 (TNR3-). CDR3 protein: CSVVIFRQGAVYEQYF.